This T cell receptor beta chain was profiled in a study of blood T cells in healthy people across ages. This clonotype was seen a handful of times. Germline values: CDR1 MNHEY, CDR2 SMNVEV (reference sequence). CDR3 length equals 15 residues. The V and J ends lost 6 bases and 0 bases respectively, with 15 bases between them. A J-beta primer mix and a sample-barcoded 5' primer were used in a second PCR of roughly 6 to 11 cycles. A single record per CDR3 protein comes from TCRdb applying MiXCR to the 5' RACE reads. Of 650,000 to 800,000 distinct CDR3 sequences in the sample, around 43% are singletons; the top ten hold roughly 19%.

The receptor was derived from a man aged 55 to 70 in good health. The chain links TRBV27 to TRBJ2-7; D could derive from TRBD1 or TRBD2 (5 bases each). Specimen: blood. CDR3 residues: CASRFTGANSYEQYF. The CDR3 DNA reads as TGTGCCAGCAGGTTTACCGGGGCCAACTCCTACGAGCAGTACTTC.